This entry lists 5 T cell receptor beta chains sequenced from one sample in a study of blood T cell repertoires in COVID-19. The method was immunoSEQ multiplex PCR; TCRdb's version includes in-frame clones alone and lacks a portion of them. The sample has under 150,000 clones, 85% seen once. Input material: peripheral blood. The receptors stem from a human donor in a cohort sampled during active COVID-19.

V is TRBV27 and J is TRBJ2-1; TRBD1 might be the D (5 bases). The CDR3 has 13 residues. CDR1 is MNHEY, CDR2 SMNVEV, per germline (reference sequence). V was shortened by 3 bases and J by 10 bases, with 13 bases between the two germline ends. CDR3 sequence: CASSFRAPQEQFF. CDR3 sequence (DNA): TGTGCCAGCAGTTTCAGGGCCCCCCAGGAGCAGTTCTTC.

The rearrangement links TRBV3-1 (or the pseudogene TRBV3-2) to TRBJ1-1, with TRBD1 as a possible D gene (6 bases). The V gene's germline CDR1 is LGHDT and CDR2 YNNKEL (reference sequence). The V and J ends lost 3 bases and 0 bases respectively, with 14 bases between them. The CDR3 spans 16 residues. CDR3: CASSHRRGGMNTEAFF. The CDR3 nucleotides read TGTGCCAGCAGCCACAGGAGAGGGGGTATGAACACTGAAGCTTTCTTT.

V gene TRBV9 combines with J gene TRBJ2-7; tentatively, D is TRBD2 (6 bases). The germline gives CDR1 SGDLS, CDR2 YYNGEE. The V gene lost 4 bases and the J gene lost 6 bases, with 17 bases spanning the gap. This CDR3 comprises 14 residues. As DNA, the CDR3 is TGTGCCAGCAGCTCACGGGACTCTACCTCCGAGCAGTACTTC. This translates into CASSSRDSTSEQYF.

The chain recombines TRBV2 with TRBJ2-3, with 8 bases fitting TRBD2. The junction had 20 bases not matched to a gene; V was cut back by 10 bases and J by 14 bases. Germline V gene lookup returns CDR1 SNHLY and CDR2 FYNNEI. The length of the CDR3 is 14 residues. The CDR3 sequence: CATRRFPGTRVWYF. The CDR3, as DNA: TGTGCCACCAGAAGGTTTCCCGGGACTAGGGTATGGTATTTT. Full variable domain (outside the CDR3, taken from reference TRBV2 and TRBJ2-3): EPEVTQTPSHQVTQMGQEVILRCVPISNHLYFYWYRQILGQKVEFLVSFYNNEISEKSEIFDDQFSVERPDGSNFTLKIRSTKLEDSAMYFCATRRFPGTRVWYFGPGTRLTVL.

The chain recombines TRBV18 with TRBJ2-1; no firm D call. There are 14 residues in the CDR3. Germline values: CDR1 KGHSH, CDR2 LQKENI. The V gene lost 3 bases and the J gene lost 1 base, with 7 bases spanning the gap. The CDR3 sequence is CASSPTESYNEQFF. The CDR3 DNA reads TGTGCCAGCTCACCCACAGAGTCCTACAATGAGCAGTTCTTC.